This record covers a single T cell receptor beta chain. TCRdb's copy holds only in-frame clones and misses some; the assay was immunoSEQ multiplex PCR. The sample has about 13,000 clones; about 80% are singletons. The V segment lost 4 bases and the J segment 5 bases; nucleotides outside the gene matches: 8. Germline-derived CDR1 and CDR2 are SGDLS and YYNGEE. The CDR3 is 14 residues long. The data were obtained in a study of OX40 agonist ivuxolimab in advanced cancers. Study summary: Of the participants, under 50% had some prior anti-PD-1, anti-PD-L1 or anti-CTLA-4 therapy, which was allowed.

This rearrangement joins TRBV9 to TRBJ2-5, with 7 nucleotides matching TRBD2. The receptor comes from an adult with an advanced solid tumor such as melanoma, head and neck, liver or kidney cancer. Sample: CD4+ or CD8+ T cells sorted from blood, taken in a trial of the OX40 agonist ivuxolimab. CDR3 region: CASSPRTSTETQYF. In DNA, the CDR3 is TGTGCCAGCAGCCCCAGGACTAGTACGGAGACCCAGTACTTC. Combining the CDR3 with reference TRBV9 and TRBJ2-5 gives the whole variable domain DSGVTQTPKHLITATGQRVTLRCSPRSGDLSVYWYQQSLDQGLQFLIQYYNGEERAKGNILERFSAQQFPDLHSELNLSSLELGDSALYFCASSPRTSTETQYFGPGTRLLVL.